This T cell receptor (beta chain) was documented in a study of blood T cell repertoires in COVID-19. Whole-study context: Donors in the United States, Italy and Spain gave samples during acute or convalescent COVID-19. PBMCs, B-cell-depleted T cells, or T cells were the source of the cDNA or gDNA that made up the material.

The table came from immunoSEQ multiplex PCR; TCRdb's copy has only in-frame clones and leaves some out. The sample has 50,000 to 60,000 clones; 65% to 85% are singletons. This clone was picked up one time. The CDR3 is 19 residues long. This chain uses TRBV12-2 with TRBJ2-1; TRBD2 is the table's D call, not checked against the DNA. TRBV12-2 is annotated as a pseudogene. The sequencing sample was made of peripheral blood. The TCR comes from a man aged 35-49 years with acute or convalescent COVID-19. This CDR3 reads CASRLVIERQRGSYNEQFF. CDR3 sequence (DNA): TGTGCAAGTCGCTTAGTAATCGAGCGCCAGCGGGGGAGTTACAATGAGCAGTTCTTC.